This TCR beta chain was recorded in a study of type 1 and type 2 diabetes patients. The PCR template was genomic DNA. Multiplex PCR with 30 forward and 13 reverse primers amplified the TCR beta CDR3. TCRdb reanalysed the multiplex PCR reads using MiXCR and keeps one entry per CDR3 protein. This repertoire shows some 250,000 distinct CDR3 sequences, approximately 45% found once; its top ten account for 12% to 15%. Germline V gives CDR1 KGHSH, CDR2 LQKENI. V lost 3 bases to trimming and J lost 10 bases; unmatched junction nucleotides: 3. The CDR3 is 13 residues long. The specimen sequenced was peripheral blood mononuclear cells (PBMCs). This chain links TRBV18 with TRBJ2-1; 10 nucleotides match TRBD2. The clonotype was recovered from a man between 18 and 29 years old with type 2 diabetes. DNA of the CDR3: TGTGCCAGCTCACCGATTAGCGGGAGGGAGCAGTTCTTC. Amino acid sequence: CASSPISGREQFF.